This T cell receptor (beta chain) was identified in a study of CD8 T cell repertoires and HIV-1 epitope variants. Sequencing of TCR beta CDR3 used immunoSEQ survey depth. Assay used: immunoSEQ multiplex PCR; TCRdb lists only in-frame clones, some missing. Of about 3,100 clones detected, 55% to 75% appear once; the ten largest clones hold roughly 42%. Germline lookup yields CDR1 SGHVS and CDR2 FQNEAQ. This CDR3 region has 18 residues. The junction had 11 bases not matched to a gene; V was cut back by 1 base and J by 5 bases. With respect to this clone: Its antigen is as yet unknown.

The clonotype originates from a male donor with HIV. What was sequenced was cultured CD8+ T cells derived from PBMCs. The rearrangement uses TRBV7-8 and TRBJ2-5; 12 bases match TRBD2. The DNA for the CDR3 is TGTGCCAGCAGCTTAGAGGGACTAGCGGGCTACTCGGAGGAGACCCAGTACTTC. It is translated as CASSLEGLAGYSEETQYF.